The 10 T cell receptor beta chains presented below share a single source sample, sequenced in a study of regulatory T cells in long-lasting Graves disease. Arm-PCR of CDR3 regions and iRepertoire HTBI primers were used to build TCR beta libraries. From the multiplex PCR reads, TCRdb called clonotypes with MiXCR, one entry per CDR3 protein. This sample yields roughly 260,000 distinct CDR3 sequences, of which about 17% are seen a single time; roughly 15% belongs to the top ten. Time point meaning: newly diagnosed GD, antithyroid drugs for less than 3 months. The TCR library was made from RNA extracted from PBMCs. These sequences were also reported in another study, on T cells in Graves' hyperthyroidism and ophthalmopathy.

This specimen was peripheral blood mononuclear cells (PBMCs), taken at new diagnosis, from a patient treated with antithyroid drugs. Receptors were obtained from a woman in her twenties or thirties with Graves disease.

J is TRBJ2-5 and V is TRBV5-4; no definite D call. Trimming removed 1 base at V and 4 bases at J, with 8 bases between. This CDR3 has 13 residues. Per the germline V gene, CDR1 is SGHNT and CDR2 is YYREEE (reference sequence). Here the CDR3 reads CASSLWGGETQYF. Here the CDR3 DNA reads TGTGCCAGCAGCTTGTGGGGTGGAGAGACCCAGTACTTC.

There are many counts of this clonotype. CDR3 DNA sequence: TGTGCCAGCAGGAAGGAGACTAGCGGGGCTTACAATGAGCAGTTCTTC. It codes for CASRKETSGAYNEQFF. V and J are TRBV12-3 or TRBV12-4 and TRBJ2-1, with 11 bases matching TRBD2. The CDR3 totals 16 residues. The ends lost 6 bases at V and 4 bases at J; junction bases unmatched: 8.

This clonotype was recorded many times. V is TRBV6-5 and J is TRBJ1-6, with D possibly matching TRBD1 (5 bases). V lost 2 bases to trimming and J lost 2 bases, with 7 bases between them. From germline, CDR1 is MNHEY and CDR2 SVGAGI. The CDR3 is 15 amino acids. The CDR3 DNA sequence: TGTGCCAGCAGTTACAGGGACCCCTATAATTCACCCCTCCACTTT. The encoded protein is CASSYRDPYNSPLHF.

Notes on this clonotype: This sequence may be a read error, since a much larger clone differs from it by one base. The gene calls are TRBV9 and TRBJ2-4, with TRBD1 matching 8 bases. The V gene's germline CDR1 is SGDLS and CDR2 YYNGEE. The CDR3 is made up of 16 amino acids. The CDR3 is CASSVAGGKAKTIQYF. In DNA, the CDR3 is TGTGCCAGCAGCGTAGCAGGGGGCAAGGCCAAAACCATTCAGTACTTC.

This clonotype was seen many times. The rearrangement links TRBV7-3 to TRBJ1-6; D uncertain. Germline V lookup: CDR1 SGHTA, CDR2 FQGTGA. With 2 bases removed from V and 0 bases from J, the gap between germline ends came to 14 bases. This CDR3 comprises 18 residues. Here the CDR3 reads CASSLRGTESSYNSPLHF. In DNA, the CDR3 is TGTGCCAGCAGCTTACGAGGAACAGAGAGCTCCTATAATTCACCCCTCCACTTT.

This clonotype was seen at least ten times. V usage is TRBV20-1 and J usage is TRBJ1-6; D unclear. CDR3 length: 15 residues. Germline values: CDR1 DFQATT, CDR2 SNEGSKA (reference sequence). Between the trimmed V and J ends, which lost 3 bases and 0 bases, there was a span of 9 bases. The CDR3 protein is CSASTVSSYNSPLHF. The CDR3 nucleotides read TGCAGTGCTAGTACCGTTAGCTCCTATAATTCACCCCTCCACTTT.

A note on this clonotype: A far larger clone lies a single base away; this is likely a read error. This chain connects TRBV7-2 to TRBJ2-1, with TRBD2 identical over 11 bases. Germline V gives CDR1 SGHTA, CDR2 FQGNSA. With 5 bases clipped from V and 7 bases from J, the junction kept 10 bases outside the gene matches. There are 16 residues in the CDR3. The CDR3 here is CASSPQLAGGLNEQFF. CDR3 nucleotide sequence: TGTGCCAGCAGCCCACAGCTAGCGGGGGGCCTTAATGAGCAGTTCTTC.

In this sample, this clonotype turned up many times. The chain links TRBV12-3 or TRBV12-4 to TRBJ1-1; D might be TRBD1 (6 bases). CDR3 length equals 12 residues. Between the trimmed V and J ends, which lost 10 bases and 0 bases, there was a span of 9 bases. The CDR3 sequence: CATDRLNTEAFF. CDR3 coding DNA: TGTGCCACCGACAGGCTGAACACTGAAGCTTTCTTT.

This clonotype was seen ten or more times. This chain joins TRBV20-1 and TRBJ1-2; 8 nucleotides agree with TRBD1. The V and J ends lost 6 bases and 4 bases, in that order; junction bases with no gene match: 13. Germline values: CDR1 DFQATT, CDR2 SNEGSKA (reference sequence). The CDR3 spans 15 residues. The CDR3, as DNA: TGCAGTGCCATAAACCAGGGGGCAGACGGCTATGGCTACACCTTC. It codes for CSAINQGADGYGYTF.

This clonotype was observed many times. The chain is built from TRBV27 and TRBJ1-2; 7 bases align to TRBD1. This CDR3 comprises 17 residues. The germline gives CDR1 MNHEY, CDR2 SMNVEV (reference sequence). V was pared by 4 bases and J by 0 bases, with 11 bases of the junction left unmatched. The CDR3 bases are TGTGCCAGCAGTTCTTCCCGGACAGGCTGGGCTAACTATGGCTACACCTTC. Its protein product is CASSSSRTGWANYGYTF.